These 16 T cell receptor beta chains originate from one sample sequenced in a study of blood T cell repertoires in COVID-19. The data were produced by immunoSEQ multiplex PCR, yet TCRdb's version contains in-frame clones alone and is incomplete. Altogether some 100,000 clones are present, 91% being singletons, with the ten largest covering more than 0.85%. Source material: peripheral blood. The origin of the receptors is a man aged 60 to 75 with acute or convalescent COVID-19.

The DNA for the CDR3 is TGTGCCAGCAGCCTCTTGGGGGGCTCCTACGAGCAGTACGTC. Translating it yields CASSLLGGSYEQYV. The chain joins TRBV14 to TRBJ2-7; perhaps TRBD2 as D (6 bases). Germline V lookup: CDR1 SGHDN, CDR2 FVKESK. The CDR3 sequence is 14 residues long. Trimming shortened V by 4 bases and J by 0 bases, and 10 bases separated the two germline ends.

The chain has TRBV5-6 and TRBJ2-6, with D maybe TRBD2 (7 bases). Per germline, CDR1 SGHDT and CDR2 YYEEEE. The CDR3 spans 17 residues. Trimming stripped 4 bases from V and 2 bases from J, with 16 bases between. CDR3 protein: CASSRKRGAAGANVLTF. CDR3 nucleotides: TGTGCCAGCAGCCGTAAACGGGGGGCGGCTGGGGCCAACGTCCTGACTTTC.

V gene TRBV7-2 combines with J gene TRBJ2-3; the D is unclear. Germline V gene lookup returns CDR1 SGHTA and CDR2 FQGNSA. This CDR3 comprises 15 residues. The V end was cut by 1 base, the J end by 4 bases, with 12 bases between. For the CDR3, the DNA is TGTGCCAGCAGCTTAGGCTTACCCACACCAGATACGCAGTATTTT. Translation gives CASSLGLPTPDTQYF.

This chain joins TRBV5-1 and TRBJ1-1; 9 bases fit TRBD1. The germline V gene encodes CDR1 SGHRS and CDR2 YFSETQ. The CDR3 covers 14 residues. V was clipped by 0 bases and J by 8 bases; unmatched bases: 5. This CDR3 is CASSLGSGQGEAFF. CDR3 DNA: TGCGCCAGCAGCTTGGGCTCGGGACAGGGCGAAGCTTTCTTT.

This sequence joins TRBV7-3 and TRBJ2-1; 7 bases fit TRBD2. The CDR3 has 15 amino acids. V was clipped by 2 bases and J by 10 bases; unmatched bases: 11. The germline CDR1 and CDR2 sequences are SGHTA and FQGTGA. The CDR3 sequence: CASSLWGRALEEQFF. The CDR3 DNA follows: TGTGCCAGCAGCTTATGGGGGAGGGCCCTAGAGGAGCAGTTCTTC.

The gene calls are TRBV19 and TRBJ1-2; 7 nucleotides agree with TRBD1. The CDR3 consists of 19 residues. Per the germline V gene, CDR1 is LNHDA and CDR2 is SQIVND (reference sequence). V was pared by 3 bases and J by 3 bases, with 19 bases of the junction left unmatched. The CDR3 nucleotides are TGTGCCAGTAGTATTCCTTGGTCCCAGACAGGGCCCGGATACTATGGCTACACCTTC. It codes for CASSIPWSQTGPGYYGYTF.

The genes are TRBV6-1 and TRBJ2-7, with unresolved D. Germline V lookup: CDR1 MNHNS, CDR2 SASEGT. Trimming took off 1 base at V and 3 bases at J, with 13 bases between the two ends. The CDR3 is 15 amino acids. The CDR3 spells CASSEGVRLRYEQYV. The CDR3 DNA reads TGTGCCAGCAGTGAAGGCGTGAGACTCCGCTACGAGCAGTACGTC.

This rearrangement joins TRBV2 to TRBJ2-3; 11 positions agree with TRBD2. Germline V lookup: CDR1 SNHLY, CDR2 FYNNEI. The CDR3 sequence is 15 residues long. Trimming removed 6 bases from V and 4 bases from J; junction bases left unmatched: 6. The CDR3 is CASRPTSGRSDTQYF. CDR3 nucleotides: TGTGCCAGCAGACCCACTAGCGGGAGATCAGATACGCAGTATTTT.

This clone was counted only a few times. The chain joins TRBV4-1 to TRBJ1-2; 9 bases fit TRBD1. V trimming: 5 bases; J trimming: 2 bases; junction bases outside the gene matches: 9. The CDR3 spans 16 residues. Germline-derived CDR1 and CDR2 are MGHRA and YSYEKL. The CDR3 DNA reads as TGCGCCAGCAGCTCACCACAGGGGGCGCGGAACTATGGCTACACCTTC. Translation gives CASSSPQGARNYGYTF.

This clone was counted once. The chain employs TRBV10-2 and TRBJ1-5, with D tentatively TRBD1 (6 bases). The CDR3 has 16 amino acids. In germline, CDR1 is WSHSY, CDR2 SAAADI. The ends were cut back, 6 bases at V and 2 bases at J, with 17 bases in the middle. The CDR3 region is CASRGAGEGGNQPQHF. The CDR3 DNA reads TGCGCCAGCAGGGGGGCCGGAGAGGGGGGCAATCAGCCCCAGCATTTT.

This clone was counted a single time. The chain links TRBV6-5 to TRBJ1-2, with D possibly TRBD1 on 6 matching bases. The germline V gene has CDR1 MNHEY and CDR2 SVGAGI. The CDR3 contains 14 residues. Trimming took off 6 bases at V and 4 bases at J, with 15 bases between the two ends. The CDR3 bases are TGTGCCAGCAGCCCCCAGGACAGTCCCTATGGCTACACCTTC. Protein product: CASSPQDSPYGYTF.

The V call is TRBV27, the J call TRBJ1-2; tentatively, D is TRBD1 (5 bases). The CDR3 has 12 residues. Germline V gene data show CDR1 as MNHEY and CDR2 as SMNVEV (reference sequence). Trimming removed 3 bases at V and 7 bases at J, with 9 bases between. This CDR3 is CASSFRGTGYTF. The DNA of the CDR3 is TGTGCCAGCAGTTTTCGGGGGACTGGCTACACCTTC.

The rearrangement joins TRBV6-1 to TRBJ2-7, with a possible D match to TRBD2 (6 bases). This CDR3 is 16 amino acids long. Germline assignment: CDR1 MNHNS and CDR2 SASEGT. Trimming removed 1 base at V and 6 bases at J, with 19 bases between. Here the CDR3 DNA reads TGTGCCAGCAGTGAAGGGGGAGGTAGGAGCCCTCTCGAGCAGTACTTC. It translates to CASSEGGGRSPLEQYF.

The chain links TRBV7-8 to TRBJ2-1, with 9 nucleotides matching TRBD2. Germline assignment: CDR1 SGHVS and CDR2 FQNEAQ. With 6 bases clipped from V and 9 bases from J, the junction kept 12 bases outside the gene matches. The CDR3 is made up of 15 amino acids. CDR3: CASSQREREVSEQFF. CDR3 coding DNA: TGTGCCAGCAGTCAACGGGAGCGGGAGGTGAGTGAGCAGTTCTTC.

The rearrangement joins TRBV6-5 to TRBJ2-3, with 9 bases that match TRBD2. In germline, CDR1 is MNHEY, CDR2 SVGAGI. The CDR3 has 15 residues. J was trimmed by 3 bases and V by 5 bases; bases with no gene match: 6. The CDR3 coding sequence is TGTGCCAGCAGTCCGATAGCGGGAGTGACAGATACGCAGTATTTT. Translating it yields CASSPIAGVTDTQYF.

This chain connects TRBV5-8 to TRBJ1-2; TRBD1 matches 10 bases. Trimming took 3 bases from V and 2 from J; bases not matched to a gene: 7. CDR3 size: 16 residues. Germline assignment: CDR1 SGHTS and CDR2 YDEGEE. The CDR3 nucleotides read TGTGCCAGCAGCTCGCCGGGGACAGGGGTGAACTATGGCTACACCTTC. Amino acids: CASSSPGTGVNYGYTF.